This T cell receptor (beta chain) stems from a study of lymphopenia after photon versus proton radiotherapy. Profiled with immunoSEQ multiplex PCR; TCRdb holds only in-frame clones, not every one. Among 28,000 or so clones listed, about 85% were seen once. Study conclusions and caveats: Relative stability marked proton patients; photon patients lost diversity and naive cells. Better survival with proton therapy was suggested as possible, not demonstrated. Post-nadir TCR diversity decline inversely tracked overall survival among those who died.

Notes on this clone: Its specificity is not known.

The specimen comprised peripheral blood, sampled from a patient treated with photon-based radiotherapy. The TCR was taken from a man aged 25-45 years with gastric cancer.

The CDR3 region is CASSPGHLSNQPQHF. For the CDR3, the DNA is TGTGCCAGCAGCCCCGGACACCTTAGCAATCAGCCCCAGCATTTT. The chain employs TRBV5-8 and TRBJ1-5; TRBD1 might be the D (5 bases). Trimming cost V 4 bases and J 0 bases, with 11 bases left between them. Germline V gene sequence: CDR1 SGHTS, CDR2 YDEGEE. This CDR3 contains 15 residues.